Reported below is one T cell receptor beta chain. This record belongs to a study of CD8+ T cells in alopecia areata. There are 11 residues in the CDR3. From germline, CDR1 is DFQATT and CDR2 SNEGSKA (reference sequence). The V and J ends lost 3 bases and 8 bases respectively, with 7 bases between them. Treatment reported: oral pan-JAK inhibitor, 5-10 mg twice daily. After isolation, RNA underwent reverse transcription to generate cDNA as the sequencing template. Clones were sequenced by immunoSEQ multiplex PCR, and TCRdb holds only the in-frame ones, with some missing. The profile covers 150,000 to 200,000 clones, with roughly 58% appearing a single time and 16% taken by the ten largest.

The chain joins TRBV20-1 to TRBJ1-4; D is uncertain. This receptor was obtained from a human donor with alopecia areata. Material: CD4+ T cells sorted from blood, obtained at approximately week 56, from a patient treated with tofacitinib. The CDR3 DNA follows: TGCAGTGCTAGTCCAATGGAAAAACTGTTTTTT. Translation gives CSASPMEKLFF.